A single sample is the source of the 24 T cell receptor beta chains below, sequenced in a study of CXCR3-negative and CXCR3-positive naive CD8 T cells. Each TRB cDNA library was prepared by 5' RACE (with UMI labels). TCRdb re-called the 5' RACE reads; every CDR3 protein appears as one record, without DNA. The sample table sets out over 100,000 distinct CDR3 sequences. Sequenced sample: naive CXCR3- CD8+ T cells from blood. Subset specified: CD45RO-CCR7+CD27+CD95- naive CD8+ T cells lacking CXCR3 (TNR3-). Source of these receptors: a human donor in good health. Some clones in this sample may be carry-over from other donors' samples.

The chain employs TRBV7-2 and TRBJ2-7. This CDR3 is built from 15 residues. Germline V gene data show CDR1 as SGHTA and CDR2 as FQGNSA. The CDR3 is CASNFRLASSYEQYF.

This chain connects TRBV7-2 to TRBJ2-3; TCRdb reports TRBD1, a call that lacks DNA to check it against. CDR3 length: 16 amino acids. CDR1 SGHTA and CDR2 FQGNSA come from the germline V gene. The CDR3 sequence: CASTDLAGGTGDTQYF. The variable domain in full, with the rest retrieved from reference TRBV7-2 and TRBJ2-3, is GAGVSQSPSNKVTEKGKDVELRCDPISGHTALYWYRQSLGQGLEFLIYFQGNSAPDKSGLPSDRFSAERTGGSVSTLTIQRTQQEDSAVYLCASTDLAGGTGDTQYFGPGTRLTVL.

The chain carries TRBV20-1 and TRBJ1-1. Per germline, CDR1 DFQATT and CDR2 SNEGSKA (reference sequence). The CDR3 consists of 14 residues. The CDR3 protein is CSATPGLMNTEAFF.

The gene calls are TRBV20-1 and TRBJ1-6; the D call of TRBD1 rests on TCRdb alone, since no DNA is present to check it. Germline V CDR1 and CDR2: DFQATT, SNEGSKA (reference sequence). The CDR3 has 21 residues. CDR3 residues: CSARDGGEQGAYSSYNSPLHF.

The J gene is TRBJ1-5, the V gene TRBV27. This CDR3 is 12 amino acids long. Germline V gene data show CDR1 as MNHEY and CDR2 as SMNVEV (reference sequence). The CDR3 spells CATRQGSQPQHF.

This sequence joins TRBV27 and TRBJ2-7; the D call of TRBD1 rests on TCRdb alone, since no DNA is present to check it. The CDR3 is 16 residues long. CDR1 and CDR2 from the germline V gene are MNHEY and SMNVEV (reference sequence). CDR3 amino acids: CASSLQGMSARYEQYF.

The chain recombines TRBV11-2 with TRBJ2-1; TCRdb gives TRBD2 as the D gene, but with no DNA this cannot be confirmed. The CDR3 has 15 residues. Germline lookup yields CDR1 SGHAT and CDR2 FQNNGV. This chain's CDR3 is CASSQGLAGGNEQFF.

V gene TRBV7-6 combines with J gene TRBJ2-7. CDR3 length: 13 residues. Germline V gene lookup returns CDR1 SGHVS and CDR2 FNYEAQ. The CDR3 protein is CASSLDASYEQYF.

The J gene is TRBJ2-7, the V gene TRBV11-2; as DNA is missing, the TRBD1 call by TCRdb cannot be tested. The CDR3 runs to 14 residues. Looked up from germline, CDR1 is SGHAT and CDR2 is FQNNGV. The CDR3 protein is CASSPDRESYEQYF. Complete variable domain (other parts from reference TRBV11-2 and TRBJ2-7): EAGVAQSPRYKIIEKRQSVAFWCNPISGHATLYWYQQILGQGPKLLIQFQNNGVVDDSQLPKDRFSAERLKGVDSTLKIQPAKLEDSAVYLCASSPDRESYEQYFGPGTRLTVT.

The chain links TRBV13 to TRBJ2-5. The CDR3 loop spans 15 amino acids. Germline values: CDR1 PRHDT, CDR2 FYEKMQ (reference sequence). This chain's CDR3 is CASSQPSGNQETQYF.

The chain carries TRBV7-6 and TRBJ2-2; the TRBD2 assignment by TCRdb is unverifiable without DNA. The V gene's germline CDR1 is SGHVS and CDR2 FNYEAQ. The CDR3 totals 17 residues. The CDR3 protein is CASSWLAGGPNTGELFF.

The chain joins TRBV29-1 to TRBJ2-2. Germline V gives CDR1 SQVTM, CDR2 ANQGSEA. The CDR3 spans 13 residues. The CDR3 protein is CSASDGNTGELFF.

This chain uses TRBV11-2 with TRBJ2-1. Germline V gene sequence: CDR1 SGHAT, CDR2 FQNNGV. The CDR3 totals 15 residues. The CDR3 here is CASSLPRELLNEQFF.

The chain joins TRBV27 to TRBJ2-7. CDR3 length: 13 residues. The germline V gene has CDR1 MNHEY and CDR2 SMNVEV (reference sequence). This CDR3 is CASSLNVNYEQYF.

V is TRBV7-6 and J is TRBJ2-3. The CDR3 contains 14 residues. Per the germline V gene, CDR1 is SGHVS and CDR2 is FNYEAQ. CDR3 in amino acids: CASSSQASTDTQYF.

CDR3 region: CASSVPRLGLAGGKQFF. This sequence joins TRBV6-1 and TRBJ2-1; TCRdb lists TRBD2, though no DNA is available to test this call. CDR1 and CDR2 (germline): MNHNS, SASEGT. This CDR3 comprises 17 residues.

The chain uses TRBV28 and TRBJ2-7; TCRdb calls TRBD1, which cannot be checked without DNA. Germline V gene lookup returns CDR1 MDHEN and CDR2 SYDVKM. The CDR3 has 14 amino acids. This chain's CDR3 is CASSRGSVSYEQYF.

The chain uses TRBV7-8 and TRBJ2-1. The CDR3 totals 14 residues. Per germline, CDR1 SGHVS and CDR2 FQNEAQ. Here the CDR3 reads CASNLAYSYNEQFF.

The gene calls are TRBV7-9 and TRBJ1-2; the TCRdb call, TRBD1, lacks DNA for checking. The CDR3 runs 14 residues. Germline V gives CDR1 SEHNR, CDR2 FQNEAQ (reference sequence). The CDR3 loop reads CASSGGQGARGYTF. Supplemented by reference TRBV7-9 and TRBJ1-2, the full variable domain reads DTGVSQNPRHKITKRGQNVTFRCDPISEHNRLYWYRQTLGQGPEFLTYFQNEAQLEKSRLLSDRFSAERPKGSFSTLEIQRTEQGDSAMYLCASSGGQGARGYTFGSGTRLTVV.

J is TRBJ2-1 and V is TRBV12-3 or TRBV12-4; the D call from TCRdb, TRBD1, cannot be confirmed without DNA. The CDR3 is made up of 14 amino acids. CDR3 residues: CASSWDPSMVEQFF.

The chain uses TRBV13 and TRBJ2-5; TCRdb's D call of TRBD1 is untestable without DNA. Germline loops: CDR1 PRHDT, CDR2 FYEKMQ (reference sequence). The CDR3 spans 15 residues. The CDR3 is CASSLWIRTGETQYF.

Here the CDR3 reads CASSGQDRGAYEQYF. The J gene is TRBJ2-7, the V gene TRBV11-1; TCRdb's D gene call, TRBD1, goes unchecked for lack of DNA. Looked up from germline, CDR1 is SGHAT and CDR2 is FQDESV (reference sequence). The CDR3 has 15 amino acids.

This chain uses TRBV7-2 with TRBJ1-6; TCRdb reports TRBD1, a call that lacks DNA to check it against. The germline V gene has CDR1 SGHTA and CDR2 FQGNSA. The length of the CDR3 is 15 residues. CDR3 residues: CASSPGQGVNSPLHF.

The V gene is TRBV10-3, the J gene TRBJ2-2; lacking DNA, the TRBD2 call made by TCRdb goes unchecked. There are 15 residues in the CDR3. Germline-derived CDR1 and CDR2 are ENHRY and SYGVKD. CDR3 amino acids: CAIGFLDSNTGELFF.